The 5 T cell receptor beta chains below were found in one sample sequenced in a study of blood T cell repertoires in COVID-19. The assay was immunoSEQ multiplex PCR, and TCRdb's table has in-frame clones only and misses some. Counted here are approximately 230,000 clones, just under 85% occurring once; the ten biggest clones make up 7.5% to 10%. The source material was peripheral blood. The receptors here all came from a man older than 75 with acute or convalescent COVID-19.

The V and J genes are TRBV5-6 and TRBJ2-2, with TRBD1 as a possible D gene (6 bases). In germline, CDR1 is SGHDT, CDR2 YYEEEE. Trimming pared 5 bases from V and 2 bases from J, leaving 13 bases between. The CDR3 contains 15 residues. CDR3 bases: TGTGCCAGCAGTTCGCCACAGGGAAACACCGGGGAGCTGTTTTTT. Amino acid sequence: CASSSPQGNTGELFF. Based on the CDR3 plus reference TRBV5-6 and TRBJ2-2, the full variable domain is DAGVTQSPTHLIKTRGQQVTLRCSPKSGHDTVSWYQQALGQGPQFIFQYYEEEERQRGNFPDRFSGHQFPNYSSELNVNALLLGDSALYLCASSSPQGNTGELFFGEGSRLTVL.

The chain couples TRBV5-1 to TRBJ2-1, with TRBD2 matching 13 bases. The length of the CDR3 is 19 residues. Germline CDR1 reads SGHRS; CDR2 reads YFSETQ. With V trimmed by 0 bases and J by 0 bases, 6 bases remained unmatched. The DNA for the CDR3 is TGCGCCAGCAGCTTGGTGGGACTAGCGGGGCTTTCCTCCTACAATGAGCAGTTCTTC. Translated, it gives CASSLVGLAGLSSYNEQFF.

J is TRBJ2-2 and V is TRBV12-5; D is perhaps TRBD1 (7 bases). Germline V gene lookup returns CDR1 LGHNT and CDR2 FRNRAP. The CDR3 sequence is 15 residues long. The V gene lost 5 bases and the J gene lost 9 bases, with 19 bases spanning the gap. The CDR3 loop reads CASGPYTGAGRELFF. The CDR3 region has the DNA TGTGCTAGTGGTCCATATACAGGGGCGGGAAGGGAGCTGTTTTTT.

The CDR3 coding sequence is TGTGCCAGCAGCTTAAGCAGCGCGCGCACAGATACGCAGTATTTT. Encoded protein: CASSLSSARTDTQYF. The rearrangement links TRBV7-3 to TRBJ2-3; no clear D. The CDR3 is 15 residues long. Germline lookup yields CDR1 SGHTA and CDR2 FQGTGA. V was trimmed by 1 base and J by 1 base, leaving 9 bases between them.

The V and J genes are TRBV6-5 and TRBJ1-3, with D possibly being TRBD1 (6 bases). Germline CDR1 MNHEY, CDR2 SVGAGI. The V end lost 6 bases, the J end lost 1 base, and 13 bases lay between the germline ends. This CDR3 is built from 15 residues. The CDR3 bases are TGTGCCAGCAGATCACAGGGAGCTTCTGGAAACACCATATATTTT. Translating it yields CASRSQGASGNTIYF.